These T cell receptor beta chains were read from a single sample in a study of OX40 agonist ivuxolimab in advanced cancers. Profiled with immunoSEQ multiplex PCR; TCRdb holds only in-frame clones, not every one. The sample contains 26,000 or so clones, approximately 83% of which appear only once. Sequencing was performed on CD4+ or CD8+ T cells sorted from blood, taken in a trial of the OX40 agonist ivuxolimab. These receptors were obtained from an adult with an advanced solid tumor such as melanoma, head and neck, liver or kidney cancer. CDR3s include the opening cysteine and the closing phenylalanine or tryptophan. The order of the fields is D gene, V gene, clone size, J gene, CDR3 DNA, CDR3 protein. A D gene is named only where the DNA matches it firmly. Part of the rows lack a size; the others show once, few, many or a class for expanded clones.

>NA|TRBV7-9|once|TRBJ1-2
TGTGCCAGCAGCTCGAGACTGTATGGCTACACCTTC
CASSSRLYGYTF
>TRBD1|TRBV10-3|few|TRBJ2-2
TGTGCCACTTCACTCGGACAGGGCGGCGGGGAGCTGTTTTTT
CATSLGQGGGELFF
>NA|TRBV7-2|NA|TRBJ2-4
TGTGCCAGCAGCTTACGCGGGGCCTTAGCCAAAAACATTCAGTACTTC
CASSLRGALAKNIQYF
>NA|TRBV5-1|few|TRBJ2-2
TGCGCCAGCAGCTTAGACCCGCTAACCGGGGCCGGGGAGCTGTTTTTT
CASSLDPLTGAGELFF
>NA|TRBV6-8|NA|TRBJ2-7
TGTGCCAGCAGTTACACTAATTACGAGCAGTACTTC
CASSYTNYEQYF
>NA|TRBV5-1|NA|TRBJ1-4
TGCGCCAGCAGCTTGGATCGGACAGTAGGAAAACTGTTTTTT
CASSLDRTVGKLFF
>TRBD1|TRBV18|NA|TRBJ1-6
TGTGCCAGCCGACAGGGGAATAATTCACCCCTCCACTTT
CASRQGNNSPLHF
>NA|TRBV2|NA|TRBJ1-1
TGTGCCAGCTCTCTATCCTCCGCGGGGAAGGCTGAAGCTTTCTTT
CASSLSSAGKAEAFF
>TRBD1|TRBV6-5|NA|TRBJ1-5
TGTGCCAGCAGCCAGTCCGGGACAGGTTACCAGCCCCAGCATTTT
CASSQSGTGYQPQHF
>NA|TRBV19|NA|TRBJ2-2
TGTGCCAGTAGTACAGGCGGGATTGTGACCGGGGAGCTGTTTTTT
CASSTGGIVTGELFF
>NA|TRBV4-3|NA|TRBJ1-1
TGCGCCAGCAGCCCGGAGCCCTTTATGAACACTGAAGCTTTCTTT
CASSPEPFMNTEAFF
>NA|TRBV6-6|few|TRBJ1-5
TGTGCCAGCAGTCCCTTAGCGGGTTGGCAGCCCCAGCATTTT
CASSPLAGWQPQHF
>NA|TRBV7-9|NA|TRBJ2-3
TGTGCCAGCAGCTTAGTGATGGGAGCGACAGATACGCAGTATTTT
CASSLVMGATDTQYF
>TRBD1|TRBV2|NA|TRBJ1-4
TGTGCCAGCAGTTTCCGGGACAGCGGTTCGGAACTGTTTTTT
CASSFRDSGSELFF
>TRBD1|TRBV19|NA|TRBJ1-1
TGTGCCAGTAGGGAAGAGGGGGGACAGGGGAGCTTCCCAGCTTTCTTT
CASREEGGQGSFPAFF
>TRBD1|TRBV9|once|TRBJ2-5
TGTGCCAGCAGCGTCGGGACAGGTAACCAAGAGACCCAGTACTTC
CASSVGTGNQETQYF
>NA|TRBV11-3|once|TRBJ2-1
TGTGCCAGCAGTACCGGCGGGGCTGTAGGCAATGAGCAGTTCTTC
CASSTGGAVGNEQFF
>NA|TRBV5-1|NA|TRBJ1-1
TGCGCCAGCAGCTTGGTCGGGTCAGCCAACATGAACACTGAAGCTTTCTTT
CASSLVGSANMNTEAFF
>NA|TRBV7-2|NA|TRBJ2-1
TGTGCCAGCAGCTTAAGTGCCTCCAGCTACAATGAGCAGTTCTTC
CASSLSASSYNEQFF
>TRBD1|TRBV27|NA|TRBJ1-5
TGTGCCAGCAGCCCAGGGGGGATAGGGCAGCCCCAGCATTTT
CASSPGGIGQPQHF
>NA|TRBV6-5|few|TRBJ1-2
TGTGCCAGCAGTCCCGGACAGTTACCAAACACAGGCTACACCTTC
CASSPGQLPNTGYTF
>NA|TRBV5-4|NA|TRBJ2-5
TGTGCCAGCAGCTTGGAGGCGGGCGAGACCCAGTACTTC
CASSLEAGETQYF
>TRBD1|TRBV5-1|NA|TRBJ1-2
TGCGCCAGCAGCAGGACAGGGGAGGATGGCTACACCTTC
CASSRTGEDGYTF
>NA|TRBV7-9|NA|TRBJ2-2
TGTGCCAGCAGCGAGGACTCGAACACCGGGGAGCTGTTTTTT
CASSEDSNTGELFF
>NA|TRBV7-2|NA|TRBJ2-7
TGTGCCAGCAGCTGGAAGCATGCCTACGAGCAGTACTTC
CASSWKHAYEQYF
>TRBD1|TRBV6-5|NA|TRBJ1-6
TGTGCCAGCAGTTATTGGGACAGGGCGGCACCTTCACCCCTCCACTTT
CASSYWDRAAPSPLHF
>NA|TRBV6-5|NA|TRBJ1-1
TGTGCCAGCAGTTACTCAGTAGTTGGTACTGAAGCTTTCTTT
CASSYSVVGTEAFF
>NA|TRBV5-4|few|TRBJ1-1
TGTGCCAGCAGCCCGAGGACGGACACTGAAGCTTTCTTT
CASSPRTDTEAFF
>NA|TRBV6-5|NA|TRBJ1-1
TGTGCCAGCAGTATGGCACTTGGAAGCCCTGAAGCTTTCTTT
CASSMALGSPEAFF
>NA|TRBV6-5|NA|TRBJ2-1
TGTGCCAGCAGTTATGGAAGGGTAGCGAATAATGAGCAGTTCTTC
CASSYGRVANNEQFF
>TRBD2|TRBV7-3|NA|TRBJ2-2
TGTGCCAGCAGCTTAGGGACTAGCGGGAACACCGGGGAGCTGTTTTTT
CASSLGTSGNTGELFF
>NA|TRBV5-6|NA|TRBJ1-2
TGTGCCAGCAGCTTCCAGGTCCCCAACTATGGCTACACCTTC
CASSFQVPNYGYTF
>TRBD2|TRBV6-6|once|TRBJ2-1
TGTGCCAGCAGTCCCTCCGAGCGGGGGGCCTACAATGAGCAGTTCTTC
CASSPSERGAYNEQFF
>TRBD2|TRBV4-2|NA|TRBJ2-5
TGTGCCAGCAGTCTCGGACTAGCGGGGATACAAGAGACCCAGTACTTC
CASSLGLAGIQETQYF
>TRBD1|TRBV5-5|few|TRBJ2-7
TGTGCCAGCAGCTTGGAGGCAGGGGGCTTCTACGAGCAGTACTTC
CASSLEAGGFYEQYF
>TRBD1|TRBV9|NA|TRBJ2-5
TGTGCCAGCAGCGTGTCGACAGGGATCGTGGGCGAGACCCAGTACTTC
CASSVSTGIVGETQYF
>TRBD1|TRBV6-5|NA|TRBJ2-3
TGTGCCAGCAGTGGACAGGTTCTAAGCACAGATACGCAGTATTTT
CASSGQVLSTDTQYF
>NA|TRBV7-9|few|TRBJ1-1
TGTGCCAGCAGCCTCGACAGTGTGGGCACTGAAGCTTTCTTT
CASSLDSVGTEAFF
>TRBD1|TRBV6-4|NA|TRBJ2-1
TGTGCCAGCAGTGCTTCTTATCAGACAGGGAATGAGCAGTTCTTC
CASSASYQTGNEQFF
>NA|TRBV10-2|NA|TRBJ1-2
TGCGCCAGCAGTGACAGGGCTTATGGCTACACCTTC
CASSDRAYGYTF
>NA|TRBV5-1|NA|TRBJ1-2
TGCGCCAGCAGGGGGGGTGCCTATGGCTACACCTTC
CASRGGAYGYTF
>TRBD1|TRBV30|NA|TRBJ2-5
TGTGCCTTGGAACCCGGGACAGGGCTCCAAGAGACCCAGTACTTC
CALEPGTGLQETQYF
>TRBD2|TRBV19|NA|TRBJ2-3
TGTGCCAGTAGTCTTCGCGGGGGGGCTGGATTCACAGATACGCAGTATTTT
CASSLRGGAGFTDTQYF
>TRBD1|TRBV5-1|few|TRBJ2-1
TGCGCCAGCAGCTGGGCCGGGACAGAGAATGAGCAGTTCTTC
CASSWAGTENEQFF
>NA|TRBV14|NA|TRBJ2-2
TGTGCCAGCAGCCAAGTAAGGGGAAACACCGGGGAGCTGTTTTTT
CASSQVRGNTGELFF
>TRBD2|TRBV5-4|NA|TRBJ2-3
TGTGCCAGCAGCTTCAGCGGGGCCGCCACAGATACGCAGTATTTT
CASSFSGAATDTQYF
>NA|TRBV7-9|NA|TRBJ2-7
TGTGCCAGCAGCTTAGGATCAGGGGTCGAGCAGTACTTC
CASSLGSGVEQYF
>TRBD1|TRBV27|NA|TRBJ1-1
TGTGCCAGCAGATACAGGGGAAGGGACACTGAAGCTTTCTTT
CASRYRGRDTEAFF
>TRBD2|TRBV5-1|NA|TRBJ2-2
TGCGCCAGCAGCTCGGGACTAGCGGGGGGTAACACCGGGGAGCTGTTTTTT
CASSSGLAGGNTGELFF
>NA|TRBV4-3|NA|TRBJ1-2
TGCGCCAGCAGCCAACAGGGAACAGGTGGCTACACCTTC
CASSQQGTGGYTF
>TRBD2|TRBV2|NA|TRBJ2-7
TGTGCCAGCCTGCCAGGTAGCGGGGCCTACGAGCAGTACTTC
CASLPGSGAYEQYF
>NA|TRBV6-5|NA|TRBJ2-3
TGTGCCAGCAGTTCGGTCACAGATACGCAGTATTTT
CASSSVTDTQYF
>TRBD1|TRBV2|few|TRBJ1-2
TGTGCCAGCAGAGTCGACCCAGGGGGCGGTGGCTACACCTTC
CASRVDPGGGGYTF